The 24 T cell receptor beta chains below all came from one sample that was sequenced in a study of cytomegalovirus exposure and HLA in healthy donors. Use of 60 Vbeta and 13 Jbeta primers characterized the PCR. This table comes from immunoSEQ multiplex PCR, and its TCRdb copy is limited to in-frame clones, with some not included. The sample has 150,000 or so clones; around 81% are singletons. Sequencing used PBMCs. The receptors derive from a woman aged 40-49 years in good health and CMV-seropositive.

Turning to this clone: Its ends do not fully match the called genes, so a read error is possible. The rearrangement uses TRBV7-7 and TRBJ2-5, with no clear D. The CDR3 spans 13 residues. Germline values: CDR1 SSHAT, CDR2 FNYEAQ (reference sequence). For the CDR3, the DNA is TGTGCTAGCAGCTTAGGATTCGGTGAGACCCAGTACTTC. Its protein is CASSLGFGETQYF.

This rearrangement joins TRBV5-1 to TRBJ2-3; possible D gene TRBD1, 6 bases. Trimming removed 4 bases from V and 0 bases from J, with 9 bases in between. This CDR3 is built from 14 residues. Germline assignment: CDR1 SGHRS and CDR2 YFSETQ. Here the CDR3 DNA reads TGCGCCAGCAGCGGTCAGGGGAGCACAGATACGCAGTATTTT. This translates into CASSGQGSTDTQYF.

This sequence joins TRBV11-2 and TRBJ1-1, with TRBD1 matching over 7 bases. The germline CDR1 and CDR2 sequences are SGHAT and FQNNGV. The CDR3 length is 14 residues. The J segment lost 4 bases and the V segment lost 5 bases, leaving 7 bases of the junction unmatched. The CDR3 DNA reads TGTGCCAGCAGCGCAGACAGGGTGGTCACTGAAGCTTTCTTT. This codes for CASSADRVVTEAFF.

This clone has only one observation. V is TRBV5-4 and J is TRBJ2-1, with D maybe TRBD2 (7 bases). Germline CDR1 is SGHNT and CDR2 is YYREEE (reference sequence). The ends were cut back, 2 bases at V and 7 bases at J, with 16 bases in the middle. This CDR3 is 15 amino acids long. The CDR3, as DNA: TGTGCCAGCAGCTTCAACAGGGCGGGGGTGAATGAGCAGTTCTTC. The encoded protein is CASSFNRAGVNEQFF.

The chain is built from TRBV6-1 and TRBJ2-1; 7 bases are shared with TRBD2. Germline V gene sequence: CDR1 MNHNS, CDR2 SASEGT. Trimming cost V 11 bases and J 4 bases; bases outside gene matches: 8. This CDR3 is 13 amino acids long. The CDR3 here is CAAGLAVYNEQFF. The CDR3 region has the DNA TGTGCCGCAGGTCTAGCGGTATACAATGAGCAGTTCTTC.

The rearrangement joins TRBV5-4 to TRBJ1-3; 7 nucleotides agree with TRBD1. The ends lost 3 bases at V and 6 bases at J; junction bases unmatched: 3. The CDR3 loop spans 13 amino acids. Germline CDR1 is SGHNT and CDR2 is YYREEE (reference sequence). The CDR3 DNA reads as TGTGCCAGCAGCTATGGACAGGAAAACACCATATATTTT. Its translation is CASSYGQENTIYF.

This clone has only a few counts. V is TRBV7-8 and J is TRBJ2-7, with D tentatively TRBD1 (6 bases). Germline V gene lookup returns CDR1 SGHVS and CDR2 FQNEAQ. Trimming took off 5 bases at V and 0 bases at J, with 17 bases between the two ends. The CDR3 extends over 16 amino acids. The CDR3 DNA follows: TGTGCCAGCAGCGCCTACAGGGTATCGAGCTCCTACGAGCAGTACTTC. Its protein product is CASSAYRVSSSYEQYF.

The chain couples TRBV27 to TRBJ1-2; TRBD1 aligns across 10 bases. From germline, CDR1 is MNHEY and CDR2 SMNVEV (reference sequence). After removal of 6 bases from V and 9 bases from J, the junction contained 7 bases not matched to a gene. The CDR3 consists of 13 residues. The CDR3 sequence: CASSYGQGGRYTF. The CDR3 DNA is TGTGCCAGCAGCTACGGACAGGGGGGACGCTACACCTTC.

Only a few counts were recorded for this clone. The chain links TRBV11-3 to TRBJ2-1; D unclear. The CDR3 is 12 residues long. V shed 8 bases and J shed 4 bases, with 9 bases lying between them. Germline V lookup: CDR1 SGHNT, CDR2 YENEEA. For the CDR3, the DNA is TGTGCCAGCGGATTCAGGTACAATGAGCAGTTCTTC. Translating gives CASGFRYNEQFF.

The V call is TRBV6-5, the J call TRBJ1-5; tentative D call: TRBD1 (5 bases). Trimming took off 6 bases at V and 7 bases at J, with 16 bases between the two ends. Germline loops: CDR1 MNHEY, CDR2 SVGAGI. The CDR3 sequence is 14 residues long. In DNA form, the CDR3 reads TGTGCCAGCAGCCCTGAGTGGGGCCGGCAGCCCCAGCATTTT. Protein: CASSPEWGRQPQHF.

The genes are TRBV11-2 and TRBJ2-3; D perhaps matches TRBD2 (6 bases). The CDR3 sequence is 16 residues long. V lost 1 base to trimming and J lost 2 bases, with 13 bases between them. Germline lookup yields CDR1 SGHAT and CDR2 FQNNGV. The CDR3 bases are TGTGCCAGCAGCTTAGTGGCTAGCGCCTTCACAGATACGCAGTATTTT. As protein: CASSLVASAFTDTQYF.

The CDR3, as DNA: TGTGCCAGCAGCTTGGCAGGTTCGGCAGGGGGGCTTTACAAGGCGTACTTC. It is translated as CASSLAGSAGGLYKAYF. V gene TRBV5-4 combines with J gene TRBJ2-7; possible D gene TRBD1, 7 bases. The V gene lost 0 bases and the J gene lost 12 bases, with 28 bases spanning the gap. There are 17 residues in the CDR3. The germline CDR1 and CDR2 sequences are SGHNT and YYREEE (reference sequence).

About this clone itself: An end of the junction differs from the germline gene, which may be a read error. This chain links TRBV7-9 with TRBJ2-2; 11 bases fit TRBD2. Germline assignment: CDR1 SEHNR and CDR2 FQNEAQ (reference sequence). CDR3 size: 15 residues. CDR3 nucleotide sequence: TGTGCCAGCAGTTTAGCGGGAGGGCCGGCCGGGGAGCTGTTTTTT. Amino acids: CASSLAGGPAGELFF. The full variable domain, rest sourced from reference TRBV7-9 and TRBJ2-2, is DTGVSQNPRHKITKRGQNVTFRCDPISEHNRLYWYRQTLGQGPEFLTYFQNEAQLEKSRLLSDRFSAERPKGSFSTLEIQRTEQGDSAMYLCASSLAGGPAGELFFGEGSRLTVL.

The chain carries TRBV28 and TRBJ2-7; TRBD2 is a possible D gene (6 bases). This CDR3 is built from 14 residues. Germline V gives CDR1 MDHEN, CDR2 SYDVKM. Between the trimmed V and J ends, which lost 3 bases and 4 bases, there was a span of 13 bases. DNA of the CDR3: TGTGCCAGCAGTTTGGGAGGAGTGGGATACGAGCAGTACTTC. Its protein product is CASSLGGVGYEQYF.

V usage is TRBV9 and J usage is TRBJ2-4; TRBD2 is a possible D gene (6 bases). Looked up from germline, CDR1 is SGDLS and CDR2 is YYNGEE. This CDR3 is built from 15 residues. V lost 3 bases and J lost 4, with 14 bases in between. The CDR3 DNA sequence: TGTGCCAGCAGCGCCGGGGGTGGGGGGAAAAACATTCAGTACTTC. It translates to CASSAGGGGKNIQYF.

CDR3: CASRTGYSEAFF. DNA of the CDR3: TGTGCCAGTCGGACAGGGTACAGTGAAGCTTTCTTT. The V gene is TRBV6-5, the J gene TRBJ1-1, with 8 nucleotides matching TRBD1. V dropped 9 bases and J dropped 7; count of bases not matched to a gene: 7. The CDR3 length is 12 residues. CDR1 and CDR2 (germline): MNHEY, SVGAGI.

The chain combines TRBV5-1 with TRBJ2-1; 7 bases agree with TRBD2. The junction had 11 bases not matched to a gene; V was cut back by 7 bases and J by 7 bases. The CDR3 loop spans 14 amino acids. Germline loops: CDR1 SGHRS, CDR2 YFSETQ. The DNA for the CDR3 is TGCGCCAGCGGAGGGAGGACCGGGGGGAATGAGCAGTTCTTC. Protein: CASGGRTGGNEQFF.

The chain is built from TRBV28 and TRBJ2-7; maybe TRBD2 (5 bases). The CDR3 sequence is 13 residues long. V was clipped by 10 bases and J by 3 bases, with 16 bases between them. The germline CDR1 and CDR2 sequences are MDHEN and SYDVKM. The CDR3 region is CATAVRENYEQYF. The CDR3 coding sequence is TGTGCCACAGCCGTGAGGGAGAACTACGAGCAGTACTTC.

This sequence joins TRBV6-6 and TRBJ2-1, with 9 bases lining up with TRBD2. CDR1 is MNHNY and CDR2 is SVGAGI in the germline V gene (reference sequence). The CDR3 is made up of 16 amino acids. The V and J ends lost 2 bases and 0 bases, in that order; junction bases with no gene match: 2. CDR3 coding DNA: TGTGCCAGCAGTTACATAGCGGGAGCCTCCTACAATGAGCAGTTCTTC. Translating it yields CASSYIAGASYNEQFF.

This rearrangement joins TRBV5-1 to TRBJ1-2; no definite D call. There are 14 residues in the CDR3. The germline CDR1 and CDR2 sequences are SGHRS and YFSETQ. V shed 0 bases and J shed 3 bases, with 9 bases lying between them. CDR3 protein: CASSLDKRDYGYTF. For the CDR3, the DNA is TGCGCCAGCAGCTTGGATAAACGGGACTATGGCTACACCTTC. Using reference TRBV5-1 and TRBJ1-2 for the parts outside the CDR3, the full variable domain is KAGVTQTPRYLIKTRGQQVTLSCSPISGHRSVSWYQQTPGQGLQFLFEYFSETQRNKGNFPGRFSGRQFSNSRSEMNVSTLELGDSALYLCASSLDKRDYGYTFGSGTRLTVV.

V usage is TRBV27 and J usage is TRBJ2-3; 7 bases are shared with TRBD2. The germline gives CDR1 MNHEY, CDR2 SMNVEV (reference sequence). After removal of 4 bases from V and 0 bases from J, the junction contained 10 bases not matched to a gene. This CDR3 comprises 17 residues. The CDR3 region is CASSSPPSGISTDTQYF. The CDR3 nucleotides read TGTGCCAGCAGTTCCCCCCCTAGCGGAATTAGCACAGATACGCAGTATTTT.

This chain connects TRBV6-1 to TRBJ2-1, with TRBD2 identical over 9 bases. The germline V gene encodes CDR1 MNHNS and CDR2 SASEGT. The length of the CDR3 is 12 residues. V lost 8 bases and J lost 6; bases outside the gene matches: 2. The CDR3 coding sequence is TGTGCCAGCTCGACTAGCGGCAATGAGCAGTTCTTC. The encoded protein is CASSTSGNEQFF.

In this sample, this clone turned up once. The rearrangement uses TRBV14 and TRBJ1-4; D may be TRBD1 (6 bases). This CDR3 has 15 amino acids. The germline V and J ends were trimmed by 4 bases and 8 bases, with 17 bases remaining between them. CDR1 and CDR2 (germline): SGHDN, FVKESK. This chain's CDR3 is CASSRSRGTGEKLFF. CDR3 coding DNA: TGTGCCAGCAGCCGTTCGAGGGGGACGGGGGAAAAACTGTTTTTT.

The chain carries TRBV27 and TRBJ1-5, with D maybe TRBD1 (6 bases). Germline-derived CDR1 and CDR2 are MNHEY and SMNVEV (reference sequence). This CDR3 is 15 amino acids long. Trimming left V 3 bases short and J 2 bases short, with 11 bases between. The CDR3 nucleotides are TGTGCCAGCAGTTTCAAGGGGGGGGGCAATCAGCCCCAGCATTTT. It codes for CASSFKGGGNQPQHF.